This T cell receptor beta chain was identified in a study of shared clonotypes between healthy human individuals. Germline lookup yields CDR1 SEHNR and CDR2 FQNEAQ (reference sequence). The V end was cut by 3 bases, the J end by 4 bases, with 15 bases between. The CDR3 extends over 15 amino acids. About this clone itself: The antigen remains undetermined.

General observations from the study: Few donors limited the genetic and exposure-history diversity represented.

Generated by immunoSEQ multiplex PCR, the TCRdb table keeps only in-frame clones and is missing some. The repertoire holds a few million clones, nearly 97% seen once, with roughly 0.13% in the top ten. This TCR derives from a man between 18 and 29 years old in good health. J is TRBJ1-1 and V is TRBV7-9, with D uncertain. Specimen: naive CD4+ T cells sorted from blood. Subset of the sample: CD45RA+ positively selected. The chain's CDR3 is CASSLAGREGTEAFF. CDR3 nucleotide sequence: TGTGCCAGCAGCTTGGCAGGCCGAGAGGGCACTGAAGCTTTCTTT.